One sample yielded the 31 T cell receptor beta chains listed below, sequenced in a study of T cell responses to AZD1222 COVID-19 vaccine. Produced via immunoSEQ multiplex PCR; TCRdb's table is partial and in-frame only. Of 150,000 to 200,000 clones listed, 80% to 90% are singletons. Sequencing was performed on peripheral blood, taken 28 days after the second dose of the MenACWY control vaccine. The receptors come from an adult who received the MenACWY meningococcal vaccine as a control.

The chain couples TRBV6-5 to TRBJ2-2; possible D gene TRBD1, 5 bases. Germline assignment: CDR1 MNHEY and CDR2 SVGAGI. The germline V and J ends were trimmed by 11 bases and 6 bases, with 22 bases remaining between them. The CDR3 has 15 amino acids. For the CDR3, the DNA is TGTGCCGCAAGGGCTGGCGGCCTAGGGGCCGGGGAGCTGTTTTTT. Its protein is CAARAGGLGAGELFF.

This sequence joins TRBV11-2 and TRBJ2-5; 8 bases fit TRBD1. There are 15 residues in the CDR3. Germline lookup yields CDR1 SGHAT and CDR2 FQNNGV. The J segment lost 3 bases and the V segment lost 0 bases, leaving 3 bases of the junction unmatched. CDR3 sequence (DNA): TGTGCCAGCAGCTTAGACAGGGGGCGCGAAGAGACCCAGTACTTC. Translated: CASSLDRGREETQYF.

The chain links TRBV28 to TRBJ1-1, with D possibly TRBD1 on 5 matching bases. The CDR3 is made up of 15 amino acids. Deletions cut 5 bases from V and 6 bases from J, with 19 bases between. The V gene's germline CDR1 is MDHEN and CDR2 SYDVKM. As DNA, the CDR3 is TGTGCCAGCAGTCCGGATGGGGCTAAAATGTCTGAAGCTTTCTTT. Translation: CASSPDGAKMSEAFF.

V gene TRBV28 combines with J gene TRBJ2-7; D is ambiguous. The length of the CDR3 is 13 residues. Trimming removed 6 bases from V and 0 bases from J, with 9 bases in between. The germline V gene has CDR1 MDHEN and CDR2 SYDVKM. The CDR3 protein is CASSPGPSYEQYF. CDR3 coding DNA: TGTGCCAGCAGCCCCGGCCCCTCCTACGAGCAGTACTTC.

The chain is built from TRBV3-1 (or the pseudogene TRBV3-2) and TRBJ1-2; D is perhaps TRBD1 (5 bases). The CDR3 spans 13 residues. V was pared by 1 base and J by 6 bases, with 9 bases between. In germline, CDR1 is LGHDT, CDR2 YNNKEL (reference sequence). CDR3 nucleotides: TGTGCCAGCAGCCAAGGGGCAGGGAATGGCTACACCTTC. Residues: CASSQGAGNGYTF.

This chain links TRBV30 with TRBJ2-5, with D possibly being TRBD1 (6 bases). CDR1 is GTSNPN, CDR2 SVGIG, per germline (reference sequence). Deletions cut 0 bases from V and 4 bases from J, with 15 bases between. The CDR3 contains 15 residues. The CDR3 sequence is CAWSVNREARETQYF. As DNA, the CDR3 is TGTGCCTGGAGTGTAAACAGGGAAGCGCGAGAGACCCAGTACTTC.

The chain has TRBV7-9 and TRBJ1-2; a possible D gene is TRBD1 (5 bases). The CDR3 consists of 12 residues. V was pared by 3 bases and J by 11 bases, with 13 bases between. CDR1 and CDR2 (germline): SEHNR, FQNEAQ (reference sequence). CDR3 nucleotides: TGTGCCAGCAGCTTCGCGCAGGGTGGATACACCTTC. It yields the protein CASSFAQGGYTF.

The chain joins TRBV2 to TRBJ1-1, with TRBD1 matching over 9 bases. CDR1 is SNHLY and CDR2 is FYNNEI in the germline V gene. CDR3 length: 11 amino acids. CDR3 coding DNA: TGTGGCGACAGGGGGACGGCTGAAGCTTTCTTT. Translation gives CGDRGTAEAFF.

This chain uses TRBV9 with TRBJ2-1, with TRBD2 as a possible D gene (6 bases). This CDR3 comprises 14 residues. Germline V gene sequence: CDR1 SGDLS, CDR2 YYNGEE. With 2 bases removed from V and 4 bases from J, the gap between germline ends came to 10 bases. As DNA, the CDR3 is TGTGCCAGCAGCGTTGGGGGGAGTTACAATGAGCAGTTCTTC. Translation gives CASSVGGSYNEQFF. The whole variable domain, remainder taken from reference TRBV9 and TRBJ2-1, is DSGVTQTPKHLITATGQRVTLRCSPRSGDLSVYWYQQSLDQGLQFLIQYYNGEERAKGNILERFSAQQFPDLHSELNLSSLELGDSALYFCASSVGGSYNEQFFGPGTRLTVL.

The genes are TRBV4-1 and TRBJ2-7; D might be TRBD1 or TRBD2, each matching 5 bases. Trimming took off 2 bases at V and 5 bases at J, with 19 bases between the two ends. Germline CDR1 is MGHRA and CDR2 is YSYEKL. There are 16 residues in the CDR3. CDR3 in amino acids: CASSQRGVQGVHEQYF. In DNA, the CDR3 is TGCGCCAGCAGCCAAAGAGGGGTCCAAGGGGTCCACGAGCAGTACTTC.

The V call is TRBV3-1 (or the pseudogene TRBV3-2), the J call TRBJ2-6, with 8 bases fitting TRBD2. With 2 bases clipped from V and 3 bases from J, the junction kept 3 bases outside the gene matches. The CDR3 extends over 16 amino acids. Germline loops: CDR1 LGHDT, CDR2 YNNKEL (reference sequence). This CDR3 is CASSQLAGGGANVLTF. As DNA, the CDR3 is TGTGCCAGCAGCCAATTGGCGGGAGGTGGGGCCAACGTCCTGACTTTC.

The chain recombines TRBV6-5 with TRBJ1-4; weak D call: TRBD1 (5 bases). Looked up from germline, CDR1 is MNHEY and CDR2 is SVGAGI. Trimming took off 3 bases at V and 14 bases at J, with 19 bases between the two ends. The CDR3 covers 14 residues. The CDR3 sequence: CASSYVSPPGGLFF. The DNA of the CDR3 is TGTGCCAGCAGTTATGTATCACCGCCGGGGGGGCTGTTTTTT.

The chain joins TRBV5-5 to TRBJ1-1; D uncertain. V lost 0 bases and J lost 4, with 10 bases in between. Germline CDR1 is SGHKS and CDR2 is YYEKEE (reference sequence). This CDR3 has 14 residues. Here the CDR3 reads CASSLAEGATEAFF. The CDR3 DNA is TGTGCCAGCAGCTTGGCCGAGGGTGCCACTGAAGCTTTCTTT.

CDR3 sequence reads: CASSSASGSNEQFF. DNA for the CDR3: TGTGCCAGCAGTTCGGCTAGCGGGAGTAATGAGCAGTTCTTC. V usage is TRBV28 and J usage is TRBJ2-1, with 10 bases matching TRBD2. The germline V gene encodes CDR1 MDHEN and CDR2 SYDVKM. V lost 4 bases to trimming and J lost 7 bases; unmatched junction nucleotides: 4. The CDR3 consists of 14 residues.

This sequence joins TRBV27 and TRBJ2-2; the match to TRBD1 covers 11 bases. The ends lost 7 bases at V and 8 bases at J; junction bases unmatched: 9. Germline V gene sequence: CDR1 MNHEY, CDR2 SMNVEV (reference sequence). The CDR3 covers 15 residues. CDR3 DNA: TGTGCCAGCAAGCCCCTGGACAGGGGGCTGGGGGAGCTGTTTTTT. It specifies CASKPLDRGLGELFF.

The chain uses TRBV28 and TRBJ1-2; D gene unclear. The CDR3 has 16 residues. Germline CDR1 and CDR2: MDHEN and SYDVKM. Trimming left V 2 bases short and J 8 bases short, with 21 bases between. CDR3 amino acids: CASSLMLGGPQSGYTF. The CDR3 region has the DNA TGTGCCAGCAGTTTAATGTTGGGCGGGCCTCAAAGCGGCTACACCTTC.

The chain carries TRBV30 and TRBJ2-5; 12 bases map to TRBD1. In germline, CDR1 is GTSNPN, CDR2 SVGIG (reference sequence). J was trimmed by 4 bases and V by 5 bases; bases with no gene match: 11. The CDR3 consists of 16 residues. CDR3 bases: TGTGCCTGGTCCTCCGGGACAGGGGGCCTTGGAGAGACCCAGTACTTC. It yields the protein CAWSSGTGGLGETQYF.

This clone was counted once. DNA for the CDR3: TGTGCCAGCAGTTTACAAGGGGAAGGGGCAAACTATGGCTACACCTTC. It specifies CASSLQGEGANYGYTF. The rearrangement links TRBV7-9 to TRBJ1-2; possibly TRBD1 for D (5 bases). The CDR3 is 16 amino acids. Looked up from germline, CDR1 is SEHNR and CDR2 is FQNEAQ (reference sequence). V was pared by 6 bases and J by 2 bases, with 19 bases between.

This clone showed up just once. The rearrangement joins TRBV5-6 to TRBJ2-3; 9 positions agree with TRBD1. There are 16 residues in the CDR3. Unmatched junction bases numbered 10, after V lost 2 bases and J lost 6 bases. Germline V gene lookup returns CDR1 SGHDT and CDR2 YYEEEE. DNA for the CDR3: TGTGCCAGCAGCTTCGCGACAGGGGGAAGGAAGGATACGCAGTATTTT. Translation: CASSFATGGRKDTQYF.

The chain is built from TRBV18 and TRBJ2-5, with a possible D match to TRBD2 (5 bases). Germline CDR1 is KGHSH and CDR2 is LQKENI. This CDR3 is built from 15 residues. Between the trimmed V and J ends, which lost 3 bases and 2 bases, there was a span of 13 bases. This CDR3 is CASSPNGGGQETQYF. The CDR3, as DNA: TGTGCCAGCTCACCTAACGGAGGCGGTCAAGAGACCCAGTACTTC.

The V gene is TRBV30, the J gene TRBJ1-2, with D uncertain. V lost 1 base and J 4 bases, leaving 7 bases between the germline ends. The CDR3 runs to 12 residues. Germline-derived CDR1 and CDR2 are GTSNPN and SVGIG (reference sequence). This CDR3 reads CAWSGGPYGYTF. In nucleotides, the CDR3 is TGTGCCTGGAGTGGGGGTCCCTATGGCTACACCTTC.

V usage is TRBV2 and J usage is TRBJ1-4, with TRBD1 identical over 7 bases. Germline CDR1 is SNHLY and CDR2 is FYNNEI. Trimming removed 4 bases from V and 2 bases from J; junction bases left unmatched: 10. This CDR3 comprises 17 residues. The CDR3 bases are TGTGCCAGCAGTGCACAAACAGGGGTTTGGACTAATGAAAAACTGTTTTTT. Its translation: CASSAQTGVWTNEKLFF.

The rearrangement joins TRBV19 to TRBJ1-5, with 9 bases matching TRBD1. The J segment lost 5 bases and the V segment lost 10 bases, leaving 6 bases of the junction unmatched. Germline assignment: CDR1 LNHDA and CDR2 SQIVND (reference sequence). CDR3 length equals 13 residues. The CDR3 nucleotides are TGTGCCACATCCGACAGGGGGGATCAGCCCCAGCATTTT. Translating gives CATSDRGDQPQHF.

The chain joins TRBV6-5 to TRBJ1-1, with D unresolved. The germline V gene encodes CDR1 MNHEY and CDR2 SVGAGI. V shed 2 bases and J shed 6 bases, with 13 bases lying between them. The CDR3 spans 14 residues. The CDR3 bases are TGTGCCAGCAGTTACCAAAGGGTGGAAGCTGAAGCTTTCTTT. Its protein product is CASSYQRVEAEAFF.

The V gene is TRBV6-2 or TRBV6-3, the J gene TRBJ1-2; D not resolved. Germline lookup yields CDR1 MNHEY and CDR2 SVGEGT. This CDR3 is built from 11 residues. V was clipped by 6 bases and J by 8 bases, with 10 bases between them. CDR3 sequence reads: CASSHGEGYTF. The CDR3 nucleotides read TGTGCCAGCAGCCACGGGGAGGGCTACACCTTC.

The rearrangement links TRBV5-4 to TRBJ1-2; D gene ambiguous. Trimming removed 3 bases at V and 6 bases at J, with 15 bases between. Germline lookup yields CDR1 SGHNT and CDR2 YYREEE (reference sequence). The CDR3 totals 14 residues. In DNA, the CDR3 is TGTGCCAGCAGCTGGACTTCACACTCTAATGGCTACACCTTC. The encoded protein is CASSWTSHSNGYTF. Supplemented by reference TRBV5-4 and TRBJ1-2, the full variable domain reads ETGVTQSPTHLIKTRGQQVTLRCSSQSGHNTVSWYQQALGQGPQFIFQYYREEENGRGNFPPRFSGLQFPNYSSELNVNALELDDSALYLCASSWTSHSNGYTFGSGTRLTVV.

The chain joins TRBV2 to TRBJ1-1; D remains ambiguous. Looked up from germline, CDR1 is SNHLY and CDR2 is FYNNEI. The length of the CDR3 is 14 residues. Between the trimmed V and J ends, which lost 4 bases and 4 bases, there was a span of 13 bases. The CDR3 DNA reads TGTGCCAGCAGTGCCGACGGGGTGGCCACTGAAGCTTTCTTT. Translating it yields CASSADGVATEAFF. Full variable domain (remainder filled in from reference TRBV2 and TRBJ1-1): EPEVTQTPSHQVTQMGQEVILRCVPISNHLYFYWYRQILGQKVEFLVSFYNNEISEKSEIFDDQFSVERPDGSNFTLKIRSTKLEDSAMYFCASSADGVATEAFFGQGTRLTVV.

The count of this clone is one. The rearrangement uses TRBV6-1 and TRBJ2-7, with unresolved D. This CDR3 contains 11 residues. The germline V and J ends were trimmed by 2 bases and 9 bases, with 8 bases remaining between them. Germline CDR1 MNHNS, CDR2 SASEGT. Here the CDR3 reads CASSEWVVQYF. Written as DNA, the CDR3 is TGTGCCAGCAGTGAATGGGTAGTGCAGTACTTC.

The chain joins TRBV12-5 to TRBJ2-7, with D possibly being TRBD2 (6 bases). Germline V gene data show CDR1 as LGHNT and CDR2 as FRNRAP. This CDR3 region has 15 residues. Trimming cost V 0 bases and J 6 bases, with 15 bases left between them. Here the CDR3 DNA reads TGTGCTAGTGGTTTGGTAAGGCTACTAGCCAGCGAGCAGTACTTC. Amino acids: CASGLVRLLASEQYF. Complete variable domain (other parts from reference TRBV12-5 and TRBJ2-7): DARVTQTPRHKVTEMGQEVTMRCQPILGHNTVFWYRQTMMQGLELLAYFRNRAPLDDSGMPKDRFSAEMPDATLATLKIQPSEPRDSAVYFCASGLVRLLASEQYFGPGTRLTVT.

This chain links TRBV7-9 with TRBJ2-7; 8 nucleotides line up with TRBD1. The length of the CDR3 is 16 residues. V was pared by 5 bases and J by 2 bases, with 11 bases of the junction left unmatched. Germline V CDR1 and CDR2: SEHNR, FQNEAQ (reference sequence). In DNA, the CDR3 is TGTGCCAGCAGCCCTCGGTGGGGGACAGGCCCCTACGAGCAGTACTTC. Translated, it gives CASSPRWGTGPYEQYF.

The chain combines TRBV30 with TRBJ1-6; TRBD1 might be the D (5 bases). The CDR3 contains 11 residues. CDR1 and CDR2 from the germline V gene are GTSNPN and SVGIG (reference sequence). With 3 bases removed from V and 19 bases from J, the gap between germline ends came to 16 bases. The CDR3 sequence: CAWSRDRGFHF. The DNA of the CDR3 is TGTGCCTGGAGCCGGGACCGAGGATTTCACTTT. Together with reference TRBV30 and TRBJ1-6, the CDR3 gives the full variable domain: SQTIHQWPATLVQPVGSPLSLECTVEGTSNPNLYWYRQAAGRGLQLLFYSVGIGQISSEVPQNLSASRPQDRQFILSSKKLLLSDSGFYLCAWSRDRGFHFGNGTRLTVT.